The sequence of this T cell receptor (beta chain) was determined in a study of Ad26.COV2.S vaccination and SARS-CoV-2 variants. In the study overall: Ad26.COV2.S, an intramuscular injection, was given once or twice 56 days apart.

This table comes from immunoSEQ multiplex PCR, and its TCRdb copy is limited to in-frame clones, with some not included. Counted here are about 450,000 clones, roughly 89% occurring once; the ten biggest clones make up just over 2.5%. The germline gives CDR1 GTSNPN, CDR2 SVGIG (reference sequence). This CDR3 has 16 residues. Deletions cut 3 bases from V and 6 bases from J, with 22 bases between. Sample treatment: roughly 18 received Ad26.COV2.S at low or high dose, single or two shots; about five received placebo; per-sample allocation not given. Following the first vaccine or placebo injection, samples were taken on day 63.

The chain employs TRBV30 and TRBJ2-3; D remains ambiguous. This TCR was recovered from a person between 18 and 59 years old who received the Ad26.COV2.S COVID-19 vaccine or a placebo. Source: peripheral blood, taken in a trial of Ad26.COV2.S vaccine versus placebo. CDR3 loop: CAWSPGQANFGDTQYF. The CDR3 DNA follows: TGTGCCTGGAGCCCTGGTCAGGCTAACTTTGGGGATACGCAGTATTTT.